A single sample is the source of the 11 T cell receptor beta chains below, sequenced in a study of PD-1 blockade in classical Hodgkin lymphoma. Data came from immunoSEQ multiplex PCR; TCRdb stores just in-frame clones and leaves some out. The repertoire holds 80,000 to 100,000 clones, 85% to 95% seen once, with less than 2% in the top ten. Time point denoted: cycle 4 day 1 (C4D1), after more than five weeks of nivolumab. All trial patients relapsed after autologous stem cell transplantation. The material was peripheral blood mononuclear cells (PBMCs), obtained before the fourth cycle of nivolumab. Receptor source: a human donor with classical Hodgkin lymphoma.

The chain couples TRBV5-1 to TRBJ2-7; D gene uncertain. CDR1 is SGHRS and CDR2 is YFSETQ in the germline V gene. Trimming took off 1 base at V and 7 bases at J, with 6 bases between the two ends. This CDR3 has 11 residues. CDR3 protein: CASSLRQEQYF. The CDR3 DNA sequence: TGCGCCAGCAGCTTGCGTCAAGAGCAGTACTTC.

The chain combines TRBV28 with TRBJ1-5, with D possibly TRBD1 on 5 matching bases. The CDR3 has 13 residues. Trimming took 6 bases from V and 6 from J, leaving 12 bases between them. The germline gives CDR1 MDHEN, CDR2 SYDVKM. CDR3 protein: CASSLGGVQPQHF. CDR3 nucleotide sequence: TGTGCCAGCAGCCTGGGGGGAGTTCAGCCCCAGCATTTT. Filled out from reference TRBV28 and TRBJ1-5, the complete variable domain reads DVKVTQSSRYLVKRTGEKVFLECVQDMDHENMFWYRQDPGLGLRLIYFSYDVKMKEKGDIPEGYSVSREKKERFSLILESASTNQTSMYLCASSLGGVQPQHFGDGTRLSIL.

This chain uses TRBV27 with TRBJ1-2; maybe TRBD1 (5 bases). CDR3 length equals 14 residues. The V gene lost 3 bases and the J gene lost 8 bases, with 16 bases spanning the gap. In germline, CDR1 is MNHEY, CDR2 SMNVEV (reference sequence). CDR3 in DNA: TGTGCCAGCAGTTTTGGGGTGGGGGTCTACGGCTACACCTTC. This sequence encodes CASSFGVGVYGYTF.

The V call is TRBV5-1, the J call TRBJ2-4, with 8 bases fitting TRBD2. J gave up 4 bases and V 2 bases, and 5 bases lay outside the gene matches. Germline V CDR1 and CDR2: SGHRS, YFSETQ. The CDR3 has 15 residues. CDR3 loop: CASSLRLAGKNIQYF. CDR3 DNA sequence: TGCGCCAGCAGCTTAAGGCTAGCGGGTAAAAACATTCAGTACTTC.

The chain uses TRBV9 and TRBJ2-2; D is unclear. The CDR3 consists of 14 residues. The V gene's germline CDR1 is SGDLS and CDR2 YYNGEE. The V end lost 4 bases, the J end lost 0 bases, and 7 bases lay between the germline ends. CDR3 region: CASSPLTNTGELFF. CDR3 coding DNA: TGTGCCAGCAGCCCTCTGACGAACACCGGGGAGCTGTTTTTT.

The V call is TRBV7-9, the J call TRBJ2-3, with 11 nucleotides matching TRBD2. The CDR3 is 16 residues long. V lost 6 bases, J lost 4 bases, and 9 bases stayed unmatched. CDR1 and CDR2 (germline): SEHNR, FQNEAQ (reference sequence). CDR3 sequence (DNA): TGTGCCAGCAGTTACGTAATTAGCGGGAGGGCAGATACGCAGTATTTT. It translates to CASSYVISGRADTQYF.

This chain links TRBV5-1 with TRBJ1-2; D might be TRBD1 (5 bases). Germline V gene data show CDR1 as SGHRS and CDR2 as YFSETQ. This CDR3 spans 12 amino acids. V dropped 2 bases and J dropped 8 bases, with 10 bases sitting between them. The CDR3 DNA follows: TGCGCCAGCAGCTTTGGAGGGGTGGGCTACACCTTC. Encoded protein: CASSFGGVGYTF. Full variable domain (missing parts from reference TRBV5-1 and TRBJ1-2): KAGVTQTPRYLIKTRGQQVTLSCSPISGHRSVSWYQQTPGQGLQFLFEYFSETQRNKGNFPGRFSGRQFSNSRSEMNVSTLELGDSALYLCASSFGGVGYTFGSGTRLTVV.

The J gene is TRBJ1-1, the V gene TRBV6-1; D is uncertain. This CDR3 has 13 residues. Deletions cut 4 bases from V and 0 bases from J, with 6 bases between. CDR1 is MNHNS, CDR2 SASEGT, per germline. CDR3 region: CASSAQVNTEAFF. The CDR3 nucleotides are TGTGCCAGCAGTGCCCAGGTGAACACTGAAGCTTTCTTT.

The chain combines TRBV19 with TRBJ2-1, with D perhaps being TRBD1 or TRBD2 (5 bases each). Germline V gene lookup returns CDR1 LNHDA and CDR2 SQIVND (reference sequence). The ends were cut back, 8 bases at V and 0 bases at J, with 11 bases in the middle. This CDR3 comprises 14 residues. CDR3: CASSGTHSYNEQFF. In DNA form, the CDR3 reads TGTGCCAGTTCCGGGACCCACTCCTACAATGAGCAGTTCTTC.

The gene calls are TRBV27 and TRBJ1-5; D is uncertain. Germline V gives CDR1 MNHEY, CDR2 SMNVEV (reference sequence). The V gene lost 5 bases and the J gene lost 0 bases, with 8 bases spanning the gap. This CDR3 contains 14 residues. The CDR3 is CASSLQYSNQPQHF. DNA of the CDR3: TGTGCCAGCAGTCTACAGTATAGCAATCAGCCCCAGCATTTT.

The V gene is TRBV10-3, the J gene TRBJ1-4; D gene uncertain. Trimming took 6 bases from V and 6 from J, leaving 11 bases between them. CDR1 is ENHRY and CDR2 is SYGVKD in the germline V gene. This CDR3 has 13 residues. CDR3 loop: CAIRRGGDEKLFF. CDR3 DNA sequence: TGTGCCATCAGGAGAGGTGGAGATGAAAAACTGTTTTTT.